This T cell receptor (beta chain) was retrieved from a study of T cells after yellow fever vaccination. This clonotype was seen many times. UMIs were added to TCR cDNA along with a universal primer site when it was made by 5'RACE template switching. Each CDR3 protein is one row after TCRdb ran MiXCR on the 5' RACE reads. The data contain 230,000 or so distinct CDR3 sequences, roughly 6.8% of them seen just once; the ten biggest clones take up more than 0.85%. This CDR3 is 14 amino acids long. V lost 3 bases and J lost 0, with 6 bases in between. Germline-derived CDR1 and CDR2 are SGHTA and FQGNSA. The chain employs TRBV7-2 and TRBJ1-3, with no clear D. Here the sequenced sample was CD4+ T cells sorted from PBMCs, taken on the day of the yellow fever booster vaccination. This clonotype was obtained from a man aged 30-40 years who received the YFV17D yellow fever vaccine. CDR3 bases: TGTGCCAGCAGCTTTACTTTCTCTGGAAACACCATATATTTT. This encodes CASSFTFSGNTIYF. The full variable domain, in which reference TRBV7-2 and TRBJ1-3 provide the parts outside the CDR3, is GAGVSQSPSNKVTEKGKDVELRCDPISGHTALYWYRQSLGQGLEFLIYFQGNSAPDKSGLPSDRFSAERTGGSVSTLTIQRTQQEDSAVYLCASSFTFSGNTIYFGEGSWLTVV.